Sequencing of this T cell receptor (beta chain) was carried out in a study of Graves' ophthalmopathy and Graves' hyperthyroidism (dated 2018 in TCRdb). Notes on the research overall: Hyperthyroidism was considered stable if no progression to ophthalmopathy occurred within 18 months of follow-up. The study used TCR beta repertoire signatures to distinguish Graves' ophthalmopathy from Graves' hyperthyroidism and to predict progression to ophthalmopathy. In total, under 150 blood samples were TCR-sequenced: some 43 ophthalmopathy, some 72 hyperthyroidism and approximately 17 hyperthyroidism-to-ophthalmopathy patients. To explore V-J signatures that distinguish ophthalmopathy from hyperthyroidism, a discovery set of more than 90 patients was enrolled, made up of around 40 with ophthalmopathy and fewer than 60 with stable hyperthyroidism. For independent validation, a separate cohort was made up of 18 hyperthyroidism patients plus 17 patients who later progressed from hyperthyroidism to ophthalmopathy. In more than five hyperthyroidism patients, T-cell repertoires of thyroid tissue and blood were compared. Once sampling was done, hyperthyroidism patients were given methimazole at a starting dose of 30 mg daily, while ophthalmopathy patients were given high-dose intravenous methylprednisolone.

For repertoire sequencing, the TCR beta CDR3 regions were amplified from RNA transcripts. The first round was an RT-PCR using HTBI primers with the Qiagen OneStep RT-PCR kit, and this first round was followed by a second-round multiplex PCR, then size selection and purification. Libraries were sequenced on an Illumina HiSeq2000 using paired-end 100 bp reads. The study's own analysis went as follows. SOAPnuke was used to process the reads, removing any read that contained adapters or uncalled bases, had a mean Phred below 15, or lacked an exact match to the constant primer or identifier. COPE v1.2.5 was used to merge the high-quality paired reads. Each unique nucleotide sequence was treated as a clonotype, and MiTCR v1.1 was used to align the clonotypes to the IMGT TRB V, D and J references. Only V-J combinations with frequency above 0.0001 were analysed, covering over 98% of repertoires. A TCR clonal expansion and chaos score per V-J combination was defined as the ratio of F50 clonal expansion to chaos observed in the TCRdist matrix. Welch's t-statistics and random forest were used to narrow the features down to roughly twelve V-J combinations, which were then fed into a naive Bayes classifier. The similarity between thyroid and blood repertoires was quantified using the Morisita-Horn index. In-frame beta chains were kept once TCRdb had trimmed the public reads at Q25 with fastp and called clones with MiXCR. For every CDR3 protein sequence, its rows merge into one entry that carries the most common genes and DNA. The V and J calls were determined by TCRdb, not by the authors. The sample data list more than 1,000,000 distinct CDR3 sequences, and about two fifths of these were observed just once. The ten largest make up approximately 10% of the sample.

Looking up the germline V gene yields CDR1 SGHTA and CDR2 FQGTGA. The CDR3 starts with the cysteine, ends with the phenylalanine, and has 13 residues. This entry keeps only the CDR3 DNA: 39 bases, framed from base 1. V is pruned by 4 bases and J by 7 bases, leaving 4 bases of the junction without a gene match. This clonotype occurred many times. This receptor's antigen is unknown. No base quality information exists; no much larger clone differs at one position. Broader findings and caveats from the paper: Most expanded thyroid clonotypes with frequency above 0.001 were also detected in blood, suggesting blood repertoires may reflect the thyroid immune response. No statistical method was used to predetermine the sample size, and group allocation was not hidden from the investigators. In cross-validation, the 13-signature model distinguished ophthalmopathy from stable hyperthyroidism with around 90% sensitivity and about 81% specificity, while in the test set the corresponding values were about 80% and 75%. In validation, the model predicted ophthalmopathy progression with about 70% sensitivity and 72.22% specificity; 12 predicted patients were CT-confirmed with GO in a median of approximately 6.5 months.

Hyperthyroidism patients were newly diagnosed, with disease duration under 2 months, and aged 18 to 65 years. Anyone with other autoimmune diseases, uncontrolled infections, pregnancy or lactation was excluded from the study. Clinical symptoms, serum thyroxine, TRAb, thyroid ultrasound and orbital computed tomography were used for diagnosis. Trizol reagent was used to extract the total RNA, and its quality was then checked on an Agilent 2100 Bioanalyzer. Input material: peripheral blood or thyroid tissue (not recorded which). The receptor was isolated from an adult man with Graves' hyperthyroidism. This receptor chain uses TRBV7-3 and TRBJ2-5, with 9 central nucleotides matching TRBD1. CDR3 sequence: CASSSGQGGTQYF. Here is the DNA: TGTGCCAGCAGCTCGGGACAGGGCGGGACCCAGTACTTC.